One and the same sample provided the 28 T cell receptor beta chains below, sequenced in a study of T cell repertoires in cytomegalovirus infection. What these receptors recognize is not known. One entry per CDR3 protein, called by TCRdb with MiXCR from the reads. In the table there are around 500,000 distinct CDR3 sequences, approximately 46% of which are singletons. The sequencing used cultured PBMCs, collected from culture after CMV antigen stimulation. The origin of the receptors is a human donor in good health (CMV status not recorded). Some clones in this sample may be carry-over from other donors' samples.

The V gene is TRBV7-6, the J gene TRBJ1-3; no definite D call. This CDR3 is built from 12 residues. The V end lost 3 bases, the J end lost 7 bases, and 7 bases lay between the germline ends. CDR1 and CDR2 from the germline V gene are SGHVS and FNYEAQ. The CDR3 coding sequence is TGTGCCAGCAGCTTCCATGGTAACACCATATATTTT. Encoded protein: CASSFHGNTIYF. The whole variable domain, filled in from reference TRBV7-6 and TRBJ1-3, reads GAGVSQSPRYKVTKRGQDVALRCDPISGHVSLYWYRQALGQGPEFLTYFNYEAQQDKSGLPNDRFSAERPEGSISTLTIQRTEQRDSAMYRCASSFHGNTIYFGEGSWLTVV.

This clonotype has only a few counts. This CDR3 is CASRTTGTLPYEQYF. CDR3 bases: TGTGCCAGCAGAACAACCGGGACTTTACCCTACGAGCAGTACTTC. The chain combines TRBV6-5 with TRBJ2-7; possibly TRBD2 for D (6 bases). V lost 6 bases, J lost 2 bases, and 17 bases lay in between. Germline values: CDR1 MNHEY, CDR2 SVGAGI. The CDR3 sequence is 15 residues long.

CDR3 in DNA: TGTGCCACTGGACTGAGTCAAGAGACCCAGTACTTC. This codes for CATGLSQETQYF. The V and J genes are TRBV2 and TRBJ2-5; TRBD2 is a possible D gene (5 bases). This CDR3 is 12 amino acids long. The ends were cut back, 10 bases at V and 2 bases at J, with 11 bases in the middle. CDR1 is SNHLY and CDR2 is FYNNEI in the germline V gene.

V usage is TRBV6-1 and J usage is TRBJ1-5; D is possibly TRBD1 (5 bases). The CDR3 contains 13 residues. The V end was cut by 10 bases, the J end by 0 bases, with 10 bases between. Per the germline V gene, CDR1 is MNHNS and CDR2 is SASEGT. The CDR3 region has the DNA TGTGCCACCAGGGAATATAGCAATCAGCCCCAGCATTTT. Amino acid sequence: CATREYSNQPQHF.

This clonotype was found a few times. The rearrangement uses TRBV20-1 and TRBJ2-5; D remains ambiguous. V was cut by 0 bases and J by 4 bases, with 15 bases left in between. Germline lookup yields CDR1 DFQATT and CDR2 SNEGSKA (reference sequence). The CDR3 sequence is 15 residues long. CDR3 residues: CSARDLTGPPETQYF. The CDR3 region has the DNA TGCAGTGCTAGAGATCTGACTGGGCCCCCAGAGACCCAGTACTTC.

The genes are TRBV6-8 and TRBJ1-1; TRBD1 is a possible D gene (5 bases). V lost 6 bases, J lost 3 bases, and 14 bases lay in between. Germline loops: CDR1 MNHGY, CDR2 SAAAGT. This CDR3 is built from 14 residues. Written as DNA, the CDR3 is TGTGCCAGCAGACCCACCGACAGATACACTGAAGCTTTCTTT. This codes for CASRPTDRYTEAFF.

The CDR3 reads CSAPPGTSGSWGYNEQFF. The CDR3 DNA is TGCAGTGCCCCCCCCGGGACTAGCGGGAGTTGGGGCTACAATGAGCAGTTCTTC. V and J are TRBV20-1 and TRBJ2-1, with 14 bases identical to TRBD2. Unmatched junction bases numbered 13, after V lost 6 bases and J lost 3 bases. Per germline, CDR1 DFQATT and CDR2 SNEGSKA (reference sequence). This CDR3 is 18 amino acids long.

The genes are TRBV11-1 and TRBJ2-2; 7 bases align to TRBD2. Per the germline V gene, CDR1 is SGHAT and CDR2 is FQDESV (reference sequence). The V gene end was trimmed by 6 bases and the J gene end by 0 bases; junction bases not matched to a gene: 1. CDR3 size: 14 residues. This chain's CDR3 is CASRGRANTGELFF. CDR3 DNA: TGTGCCAGCAGAGGGAGGGCGAACACCGGGGAGCTGTTTTTT.

The chain recombines TRBV2 with TRBJ2-1; 7 nucleotides agree with TRBD2. This CDR3 has 13 amino acids. V lost 5 bases, J lost 3 bases, and 1 base stayed unmatched. Germline V gene data show CDR1 as SNHLY and CDR2 as FYNNEI. In DNA, the CDR3 is TGTGCCAGCAGTAGCGGGGACTACAATGAGCAGTTCTTC. Translation: CASSSGDYNEQFF.

The chain joins TRBV28 to TRBJ2-5, with a weak D call TRBD1 (5 bases). Deletions cut 6 bases from V and 4 bases from J, with 15 bases between. Germline-derived CDR1 and CDR2 are MDHEN and SYDVKM. This CDR3 is 14 amino acids long. The CDR3 sequence is CASRLQGSAETQYF. The CDR3 DNA reads TGTGCCAGCAGACTGCAGGGTTCTGCAGAGACCCAGTACTTC.

This clonotype occurred a few times. The rearrangement joins TRBV7-9 to TRBJ2-7, with a tentative D call TRBD1 (5 bases). Trimming removed 5 bases at V and 1 base at J, with 12 bases between. This CDR3 comprises 14 residues. Germline CDR1 SEHNR, CDR2 FQNEAQ (reference sequence). The CDR3 loop reads CASSPVDSSYEQYF. The CDR3 DNA reads as TGTGCCAGCAGCCCGGTTGACAGTTCCTACGAGCAGTACTTC. Based on the CDR3 plus reference TRBV7-9 and TRBJ2-7, the full variable domain is DTGVSQNPRHKITKRGQNVTFRCDPISEHNRLYWYRQTLGQGPEFLTYFQNEAQLEKSRLLSDRFSAERPKGSFSTLEIQRTEQGDSAMYLCASSPVDSSYEQYFGPGTRLTVT.

Turning to this clonotype: One end of the junction is discordant with germline, which a read error may explain. The chain joins TRBV11-2 to TRBJ2-4; maybe TRBD1 (6 bases). The CDR3 consists of 12 residues. Germline values: CDR1 SGHAT, CDR2 FQNNGV. The CDR3 coding sequence is TGTGCCAGCAGCTTAGTCAAGGGGACAAGGGACTTC. Encoded protein: CASSLVKGTRDF.

The rearrangement joins TRBV12-3 or TRBV12-4 to TRBJ1-1; D gene ambiguous. The CDR3 consists of 13 residues. Trimming took 5 bases from V and 4 from J, leaving 11 bases between them. DNA for the CDR3: TGTGCCAGCAGTCTGTTCGATAGCACTGAAGCTTTCTTT. Encoded protein: CASSLFDSTEAFF.

V is TRBV25-1 and J is TRBJ2-3, with D perhaps matching TRBD2 (5 bases). V was shortened by 6 bases and J by 14 bases, with 18 bases between the two germline ends. This CDR3 is built from 12 residues. CDR1 is MGHDK and CDR2 is SYGVNS in the germline V gene. Written as DNA, the CDR3 is TGTGCCAGCAGGGCCGGGTTTGGACTGATGTATTTT. It specifies CASRAGFGLMYF.

The rearrangement uses TRBV6-5 and TRBJ1-1; TRBD1 might be the D (6 bases). CDR3 length: 14 residues. Germline V gene lookup returns CDR1 MNHEY and CDR2 SVGAGI. Between the trimmed V and J ends, which lost 6 bases and 3 bases, there was a span of 14 bases. The DNA of the CDR3 is TGTGCCAGCAGAATACAGGGAGTGGACACTGAAGCTTTCTTT. Its translation is CASRIQGVDTEAFF.

The V gene is TRBV7-2, the J gene TRBJ1-2, with D uncertain. The CDR3 totals 15 residues. The ends were cut back, 5 bases at V and 6 bases at J, with 19 bases in the middle. Germline CDR1 and CDR2: SGHTA and FQGNSA. CDR3 sequence (DNA): TGTGCCAGCAGCAGGTGGCAGGAACAAGTCCATGGCTACACCTTC. Translation: CASSRWQEQVHGYTF.

The J gene is TRBJ1-4, the V gene TRBV5-1, with D hard to call. The CDR3 has 16 amino acids. Between the trimmed V and J ends, which lost 0 bases and 0 bases, there was a span of 9 bases. The germline gives CDR1 SGHRS, CDR2 YFSETQ. In DNA, the CDR3 is TGCGCCAGCAGCTTGGCCATGGTCGCAACTAATGAAAAACTGTTTTTT. This sequence encodes CASSLAMVATNEKLFF.

The table lists this clonotype with a count of one. The V call is TRBV27, the J call TRBJ1-2, with no clear D. Deletions cut 6 bases from V and 4 bases from J, with 18 bases between. CDR1 and CDR2 from the germline V gene are MNHEY and SMNVEV (reference sequence). This CDR3 is built from 15 residues. This chain's CDR3 is CASSPKGVPIYGYTF. As DNA, the CDR3 is TGTGCCAGCAGCCCCAAGGGTGTTCCCATCTATGGCTACACCTTC.

This clonotype was seen a few times. This chain links TRBV7-2 with TRBJ2-3, with a weak D call TRBD1 (5 bases). The CDR3 runs to 14 residues. Trimming removed 2 bases at V and 3 bases at J, with 9 bases between. CDR1 and CDR2 from the germline V gene are SGHTA and FQGNSA. The CDR3 loop reads CASSLSRETDTQYF. The CDR3 bases are TGTGCCAGCAGCTTATCCAGGGAAACAGATACGCAGTATTTT.

The gene calls are TRBV27 and TRBJ1-5; possible D gene TRBD1, 5 bases. From germline, CDR1 is MNHEY and CDR2 SMNVEV (reference sequence). This CDR3 has 17 residues. Trimming stripped 4 bases from V and 2 bases from J, with 18 bases between. For the CDR3, the DNA is TGTGCCAGCAGTTCCGACTCGACAGTTTTCGGCAATCAGCCCCAGCATTTT. Translating it yields CASSSDSTVFGNQPQHF.

The chain uses TRBV2 and TRBJ2-5; unclear D gene. Per the germline V gene, CDR1 is SNHLY and CDR2 is FYNNEI. CDR3 size: 11 residues. Trimming left V 7 bases short and J 5 bases short, with 8 bases between. The CDR3 loop is CASTAEETQYF. The CDR3 DNA reads TGTGCCAGCACCGCAGAGGAGACCCAGTACTTC.

This chain links TRBV19 with TRBJ2-2; 16 bases align to TRBD2. The trim removed 4 bases at V and 4 bases at J, leaving 3 bases unmatched. Germline CDR1 reads LNHDA; CDR2 reads SQIVND (reference sequence). This CDR3 is built from 17 residues. The CDR3 DNA is TGTGCCAGTAGTAAAGGGACTAGCGGGAGGGCCACCGGGGAGCTGTTTTTT. Its translation is CASSKGTSGRATGELFF.

This clonotype was detected a few times. J is TRBJ2-7 and V is TRBV12-3 or TRBV12-4; 10 nucleotides align to TRBD1. Unmatched junction bases numbered 7, after V lost 7 bases and J lost 4 bases. The length of the CDR3 is 14 residues. The CDR3 region has the DNA TGTGCCAGCACCCGCGGGACAGGGGCATACGAGCAGTACTTC. Translation gives CASTRGTGAYEQYF.

V gene TRBV6-6 combines with J gene TRBJ1-5; D gene uncertain. CDR3 length equals 12 residues. Germline lookup yields CDR1 MNHNY and CDR2 SVGAGI (reference sequence). Trimming took 9 bases from V and 1 from J, leaving 7 bases between them. CDR3 coding DNA: TGTGCCAGTGCGTACAGCAATCAGCCCCAGCATTTT. It is translated as CASAYSNQPQHF.

The table lists this clonotype with a few counts. The genes are TRBV7-9 and TRBJ1-4; the match to TRBD1 covers 7 bases. With V trimmed by 5 bases and J by 8 bases, 11 bases remained unmatched. Germline CDR1 is SEHNR and CDR2 is FQNEAQ (reference sequence). The CDR3 spans 15 residues. The DNA of the CDR3 is TGTGCCAGCAGCCCGACAGGGTCGCGGGAGGAAAAACTGTTTTTT. It translates to CASSPTGSREEKLFF.

In this sample, this clonotype turned up a few times. The V and J genes are TRBV5-4 and TRBJ2-3; possibly TRBD2 for D (5 bases). The CDR3 covers 16 residues. Germline assignment: CDR1 SGHNT and CDR2 YYREEE (reference sequence). The V end was cut by 4 bases, the J end by 4 bases, with 19 bases between. The CDR3 protein is CASSPSSASWADTQYF. Written as DNA, the CDR3 is TGTGCCAGCAGCCCCTCGTCGGCTAGCTGGGCAGATACGCAGTATTTT.

The chain has TRBV7-9 and TRBJ2-5; D is perhaps TRBD1 (6 bases). Germline loops: CDR1 SEHNR, CDR2 FQNEAQ (reference sequence). V lost 4 bases to trimming and J lost 2 bases, with 14 bases between them. CDR3 length: 15 residues. The CDR3 coding sequence is TGTGCCAGCAGCTCTCCGGGTAGGGGGCAAGAGACCCAGTACTTC. Encoded protein: CASSSPGRGQETQYF.

The gene calls are TRBV19 and TRBJ2-3, with 7 bases fitting TRBD2. Germline V gives CDR1 LNHDA, CDR2 SQIVND (reference sequence). This CDR3 is 14 amino acids long. Unmatched junction bases numbered 5, after V lost 6 bases and J lost 2 bases. CDR3 DNA sequence: TGTGCCAGTAGGAGTCTAGCGGACACAGATACGCAGTATTTT. Translated: CASRSLADTDTQYF.